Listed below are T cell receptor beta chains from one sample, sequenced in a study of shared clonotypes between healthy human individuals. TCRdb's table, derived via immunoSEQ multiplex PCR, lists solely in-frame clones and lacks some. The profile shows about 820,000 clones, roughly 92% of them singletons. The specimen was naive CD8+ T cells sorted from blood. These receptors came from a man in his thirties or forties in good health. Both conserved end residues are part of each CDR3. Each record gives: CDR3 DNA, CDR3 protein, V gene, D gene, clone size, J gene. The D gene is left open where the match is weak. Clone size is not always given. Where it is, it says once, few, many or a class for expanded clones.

TGTGCCAGCACCGGGGACTTTCACACAGATACGCAGTATTTT	CASTGDFHTDTQYF	TRBV25-1	.	.	TRBJ2-3
TGTGCCAGCAGTCCCCTTGGACAGAACAATGAGCAGTTCTTC	CASSPLGQNNEQFF	TRBV27	.	.	TRBJ2-1
TGTGCCAGCAGCTTGGACAATTCCTACGAGCAGTACTTC	CASSLDNSYEQYF	TRBV5-4	.	.	TRBJ2-7
TGTGCCAGCAGACCGACTGGCACCGGGGAGCTGTTTTTT	CASRPTGTGELFF	TRBV27	.	.	TRBJ2-2
TGTGCCAGTAGACCCTCGGGGGCGACAGGGGCCTACAATGAGCAGTTCTTC	CASRPSGATGAYNEQFF	TRBV19	TRBD1	.	TRBJ2-1
TGTGCCAGCAGCGTATCCCCCGGGGGTGAGCAGTTCTTC	CASSVSPGGEQFF	TRBV9	.	.	TRBJ2-1
TGTGCCACCAGCAGAGCCACGGGGGAATTGACCAACGTCCTGACTTTC	CATSRATGELTNVLTF	TRBV15	.	once	TRBJ2-6
TGTGCCAGCAGCTTGGCCAGTAGCGGGTCTTACAATGAGCAGTTCTTC	CASSLASSGSYNEQFF	TRBV5-4	TRBD2	.	TRBJ2-1
TGCGCCAGCAGCCCCGTTGCACTAGCGCAGGATCCGGGGGAGCAGTACTTC	CASSPVALAQDPGEQYF	TRBV5-1	TRBD2	.	TRBJ2-7
TGCGCCAGCAGCTTGCAACAGGGGGGGGGAGACAATGAGCAGTTCTTC	CASSLQQGGGDNEQFF	TRBV5-1	.	.	TRBJ2-1
TGTGCCAGCAGCGAGTCGAGGGGCGGAGTCGTGCAGTACTTC	CASSESRGGVVQYF	TRBV9	.	.	TRBJ2-7
TGTGCCAGCGTCACAGGGAATCCCACTGAAGCTTTCTTT	CASVTGNPTEAFF	TRBV7-9	.	.	TRBJ1-1
TGTGCCAGCAGCGCTCCCTCCCAAGAGACCCAGTACTTC	CASSAPSQETQYF	TRBV28	.	.	TRBJ2-5
TGTGCCAGCAGTGAATTCTGGGGCGATCAGCCCCAGCATTTT	CASSEFWGDQPQHF	TRBV6-1	.	.	TRBJ1-5
TGTGCCAGCAGCCCACAGGGTAGTCGTGGCTACACCTTC	CASSPQGSRGYTF	TRBV7-9	.	.	TRBJ1-2
TGTGCCAGCAGTTTTCTCGGGACACCCAGGAACTATGGCTACACCTTC	CASSFLGTPRNYGYTF	TRBV27	.	.	TRBJ1-2
TGTGCCACCAGGGACCGGGACAGAGGTGAAAAACTGTTTTTT	CATRDRDRGEKLFF	TRBV15	TRBD1	.	TRBJ1-4
TGTGCCACCAGTACGAACGATGCTTCGGGACAGGGTTCGTACGAGCAGTACTTC	CATSTNDASGQGSYEQYF	TRBV15	TRBD1	.	TRBJ2-7
TGTGCCAGCAGCTTAGAAGGAGGGAGGAACACTGAAGCTTTCTTT	CASSLEGGRNTEAFF	TRBV7-9	.	once	TRBJ1-1
TGTGCCAGCAGACGACGACAGGGGGCCAACGAGCAGTACTTC	CASRRRQGANEQYF	TRBV28	TRBD1	.	TRBJ2-7
TGTGCCAGTAGACTTCGGGGCCAAGAGACCCAGTACTTC	CASRLRGQETQYF	TRBV28	.	.	TRBJ2-5
TGCGCCAGCAGTGCGGACAGCAATCAAGAGACCCAGTACTTC	CASSADSNQETQYF	TRBV5-1	.	.	TRBJ2-5
TGTGCCACAGGCCCTGTACCGACTAATGAAAAACTGTTTTTT	CATGPVPTNEKLFF	TRBV7-8	.	.	TRBJ1-4
TGTGCCAGCAGCTTAGTCGGGTCCCGCTCCATTAACTATGGCTACACCTTC	CASSLVGSRSINYGYTF	TRBV7-8	.	.	TRBJ1-2
TGTGCCAGCAGCTCCTCACAAACAATCTCGGACACTGAAGCTTTCTTT	CASSSSQTISDTEAFF	TRBV5-5	.	.	TRBJ1-1
TGTGCCAGCAGCTTCGGTCGATTCACAGATACGCAGTATTTT	CASSFGRFTDTQYF	TRBV7-3	.	.	TRBJ2-3
TGTGCCAGAGAGGGGGCGGGAGACCATTATGAGCAGTTCTTC	CAREGAGDHYEQFF	TRBV7-2	.	.	TRBJ2-1
TGTGCCAGCAGCTCCCGAAGGTCAGGAAGGTATGGAGAGACCCAGTACTTC	CASSSRRSGRYGETQYF	TRBV7-2	.	.	TRBJ2-5
TGTGCCAGCAGCCCGGGGACTAGCGGAATCTCCTACGAGCAGTACTTC	CASSPGTSGISYEQYF	TRBV14	TRBD2	.	TRBJ2-7
TGTGCCAGCAGCTCAACGGACAAAAACATTCAGTACTTC	CASSSTDKNIQYF	TRBV7-8	.	.	TRBJ2-4
TGTGCCAGTACCCCCCATCCGGGACAGGGACACAATGAGCAGTTCTTC	CASTPHPGQGHNEQFF	TRBV28	TRBD1	.	TRBJ2-1
TGTGCCAGCAGTTACGCGAGGATTACCTCTGGAAACACCATATATTTT	CASSYARITSGNTIYF	TRBV6-6	.	.	TRBJ1-3
TGCAGCGTTGTGCCCATCCTACTAGCGGGAGGCTTTGATACGCAGTATTTT	CSVVPILLAGGFDTQYF	TRBV29-1	TRBD2	.	TRBJ2-3
TGTGCCTTAGAAAATAAGGGACTAGCGGGAGGTACCTCATACAATGAGCAGTTCTTC	CALENKGLAGGTSYNEQFF	TRBV7-9	TRBD2	.	TRBJ2-1
TGTGCCATCAGTGGACCCGGCAGGGGCGCCGACGAGCAGTACTTC	CAISGPGRGADEQYF	TRBV10-3	.	.	TRBJ2-7
TGCAGCGTTCTTCGGACTATCCGACCTTCTAGCACAGATACGCAGTATTTT	CSVLRTIRPSSTDTQYF	TRBV29-1	.	.	TRBJ2-3
TGCGCCAGCAGCCAAGATCCCGGGGGACTCTACGAGCAGTACTTC	CASSQDPGGLYEQYF	TRBV4-3	.	.	TRBJ2-7
TGTGCCAGCAAGGTCACGGCCGGGTATCAGCCCCAGCATTTT	CASKVTAGYQPQHF	TRBV27	.	few	TRBJ1-5
TGTGCCAGCTCTATTGGTAGGTCACTAGCGGAACCCTACGAGCAGTACTTC	CASSIGRSLAEPYEQYF	TRBV9	TRBD2	.	TRBJ2-7
TGTGCCAGCAGACGCTACAATGAGCAGTTCTTC	CASRRYNEQFF	TRBV7-9	.	.	TRBJ2-1
TGTGCCAGCAGCGGTTTTAGCGGGGAGCTGTTTTTT	CASSGFSGELFF	TRBV9	.	.	TRBJ2-2
TGCGCCAGCAGCCAAGATTGGCCAGACAATGAAAAACTGTTTTTT	CASSQDWPDNEKLFF	TRBV4-1	.	.	TRBJ1-4
TGTGCCAGCAGTTCGTTAGCGGGAGGGCAGACCGGGGAGCTGTTTTTT	CASSSLAGGQTGELFF	TRBV27	TRBD2	.	TRBJ2-2
TGTGCCAGCAGCGTAGCGGGGGGGGAATCCAATCAGCCCCAGCATTTT	CASSVAGGESNQPQHF	TRBV9	.	once	TRBJ1-5
TGTGCCAGTAATAGCGGGAGAGAGGAAACAGATACGCAGTATTTT	CASNSGREETDTQYF	TRBV28	TRBD2	.	TRBJ2-3
TGCGCCAGCAGGCCCGGGGGTCTTAGCAATCAGCCCCAGCATTTT	CASRPGGLSNQPQHF	TRBV10-2	.	.	TRBJ1-5
TGTGCCAGCAGTACCAGGACATCTGGAAACACCATATATTTT	CASSTRTSGNTIYF	TRBV6-1	.	once	TRBJ1-3
TGTGCCAGCAGCTCCAGGGTAGAGACCCAGTACTTC	CASSSRVETQYF	TRBV7-9	.	once	TRBJ2-5
TGTGCCAGCAGTTACGGGGAGTACGAGCAGTACTTC	CASSYGEYEQYF	TRBV6-5	.	.	TRBJ2-7
TGTGCCAGCAGGGAAGCTCTGGGCAACGAGCAGTACTTC	CASREALGNEQYF	TRBV28	.	.	TRBJ2-7
TGCGCCAGCAGCGCGTTCCGGGACAGGGGGCATGGTGAGCAGTTCTTC	CASSAFRDRGHGEQFF	TRBV4-3	TRBD1	once	TRBJ2-1
TGTGCCAGCAACCCATTTCGGGGGCTGATTGGAGATACGCAGTATTTT	CASNPFRGLIGDTQYF	TRBV5-6	.	.	TRBJ2-3
TGTGCCAGCGTCTTGGAAGGCTCCGGGGAGCTGTTTTTT	CASVLEGSGELFF	TRBV2	.	once	TRBJ2-2
TGCGCCAGCAGTGAGTCGATTCTGGGGGAGCAGTTCTTC	CASSESILGEQFF	TRBV10-2	.	.	TRBJ2-1